This paragraph covers one TCR beta chain sequence. What it recognizes is unknown. Per the germline V gene, CDR1 is MNHEY and CDR2 is SMNVEV (reference sequence). The CDR3 has 16 residues. Trimming cost V 4 bases and J 0 bases, with 12 bases left between them. The data were taken from a study of cytomegalovirus exposure and HLA in healthy donors. Study information: The roughly 670 first-cohort repertoires shared a platform with the approximately 110 validation repertoires, as reported in a later analysis.

TCRdb keeps only in-frame clones here, not all; method: immunoSEQ multiplex PCR. The repertoire has 150,000 to 250,000 clones, roughly three quarters of them found once; the top ten carry 1.2%. Study-wide results and limits: Among TCR beta chains, those listed as cytomegalovirus-associated numbered fewer than 200. Most TCRs appeared rarely, but some public TCRs recurred in many donors.

The TCR was taken from a woman younger than 45 in good health and CMV-seronegative. Sequenced input: PBMCs. The rearrangement links TRBV27 to TRBJ1-4; D remains ambiguous. The CDR3 here is CASSSRPFSTNEKLFF. The CDR3 region has the DNA TGTGCCAGCAGTTCCCGTCCTTTTTCAACTAATGAAAAACTGTTTTTT.